The entry below gives a single T cell receptor (beta chain) sequence along with its context. Its antigen is as yet unknown. Using its own MiXCR run on the RT-PCR reads, TCRdb lists one record per CDR3 protein. The repertoire includes roughly 460,000 distinct CDR3 sequences, roughly 9.7% of them detected once, and less than 15% sits in the top ten. The entry originates in a study of response to subunit inactivated influenza vaccine. Regarding the study as a whole: It was suggested by the authors that few new T cells are recruited by each seasonal influenza vaccination.

V was clipped by 0 bases and J by 5 bases; unmatched bases: 3. This CDR3 region has 15 residues. Germline V gene sequence: CDR1 DFQATT, CDR2 SNEGSKA (reference sequence). The source was PBMCs from blood, collected 45 days after vaccination. The receptor's source is a man over 45 who received an inactivated influenza vaccine. The V gene is TRBV20-1, the J gene TRBJ2-2; 10 nucleotides match TRBD1. CDR3 DNA: TGCAGTGCTAGAGACCCGGGACAGGGGACCGGGGAGCTGTTTTTT. Protein sequence: CSARDPGQGTGELFF.